One sample yielded the 26 T cell receptor beta chains listed below, sequenced in a study of blood T cell repertoires in COVID-19. The repertoire was sequenced with immunoSEQ multiplex PCR; TCRdb's copy has only in-frame clones and lacks some. The sample records 300,000 to 450,000 clones, 87% being singletons. The sequencing input was peripheral blood. All receptors derive from a woman aged 25 to 39 with COVID-19, enrolled during active disease.

Worth noting for this clone: Relative to the germline gene, one junction end is altered; a read error may explain this. This chain uses TRBV7-7 with TRBJ2-7, with D tentatively TRBD2 (6 bases). The length of the CDR3 is 14 residues. Germline V gives CDR1 SSHAT, CDR2 FNYEAQ (reference sequence). The CDR3 loop is CASSRTLGSHEQYF. CDR3 DNA sequence: TGTGCTAGCAGCCGGACCCTCGGGAGCCACGAGCAGTACTTC. The entire variable domain, with the rest obtained from reference TRBV7-7 and TRBJ2-7, is as follows: GAGVSQSPRYKVTKRGQDVTLRCDPISSHATLYWYQQALGQGPEFLTYFNYEAQPDKSGLPSDRFSAERPEGSISTLTIQRTEQRDSAMYRCASSRTLGSHEQYFGPGTRLTVT.

This rearrangement joins TRBV19 to TRBJ1-5, with TRBD1 matching over 9 bases. The CDR3 is 15 residues long. Germline V lookup: CDR1 LNHDA, CDR2 SQIVND (reference sequence). The V and J ends lost 5 bases and 5 bases, in that order; junction bases with no gene match: 7. The CDR3 DNA follows: TGTGCCAGTAGTGGGGGACAGGGAAGGGATCAGCCCCAGCATTTT. Amino acid sequence: CASSGGQGRDQPQHF.

The CDR3 reads CASSSLAGPSTDTQYF. The CDR3 DNA reads as TGTGCCAGCAGCTCCCTAGCGGGCCCTAGCACAGATACGCAGTATTTT. V is TRBV7-6 and J is TRBJ2-3; 8 bases match TRBD2. The germline V gene has CDR1 SGHVS and CDR2 FNYEAQ. The CDR3 length is 16 residues. Germline trimming cut 4 bases from V and 0 bases from J; bases unmatched to any gene: 6.

V gene TRBV30 combines with J gene TRBJ2-2; TRBD1 agrees at 9 bases. Germline CDR1 GTSNPN, CDR2 SVGIG (reference sequence). The CDR3 is 16 amino acids. Losses at the gene ends were 2 bases for V and 7 bases for J; bases not matched to a gene: 11. In DNA form, the CDR3 reads TGTGCCTGGAGTCTCTCCACAGGGGGCTGGGGCGGGGAGCTGTTTTTT. Residues: CAWSLSTGGWGGELFF. Supplemented by reference TRBV30 and TRBJ2-2, the full variable domain reads SQTIHQWPATLVQPVGSPLSLECTVEGTSNPNLYWYRQAAGRGLQLLFYSVGIGQISSEVPQNLSASRPQDRQFILSSKKLLLSDSGFYLCAWSLSTGGWGGELFFGEGSRLTVL.

The J gene is TRBJ2-7, the V gene TRBV19; 12 bases agree with TRBD2. Germline CDR1 LNHDA, CDR2 SQIVND (reference sequence). The CDR3 sequence is 15 residues long. V dropped 5 bases and J dropped 7; count of bases not matched to a gene: 9. The CDR3 is CASSVGTSGLGEQYF. CDR3 nucleotides: TGTGCCAGTAGTGTTGGGACTAGCGGGCTCGGGGAGCAGTACTTC.

This chain links TRBV3-1 (or the pseudogene TRBV3-2) with TRBJ2-1; TRBD2 might be the D (5 bases). The V end lost 2 bases, the J end lost 9 bases, and 14 bases lay between the germline ends. Per germline, CDR1 LGHDT and CDR2 YNNKEL (reference sequence). This CDR3 spans 14 amino acids. The CDR3 protein is CASSQPGASIEQFF. The CDR3 nucleotides read TGTGCCAGCAGCCAACCTGGAGCTAGCATTGAGCAGTTCTTC.

This chain links TRBV11-1 with TRBJ2-7, with 7 bases aligning to TRBD1. The J segment lost 2 bases and the V segment lost 0 bases, leaving 7 bases of the junction unmatched. This CDR3 has 16 residues. Germline-derived CDR1 and CDR2 are SGHAT and FQDESV (reference sequence). The CDR3 loop reads CASSLAGTAATYEQYF. Here the CDR3 DNA reads TGTGCCAGCAGCTTAGCGGGGACAGCAGCGACCTACGAGCAGTACTTC.

The chain is built from TRBV27 and TRBJ1-2; the D gene is possibly TRBD1 (6 bases). Germline V gene lookup returns CDR1 MNHEY and CDR2 SMNVEV (reference sequence). V was trimmed by 6 bases and J by 2 bases, leaving 10 bases between them. CDR3 length: 13 amino acids. In DNA, the CDR3 is TGTGCCAGCAGCCGGGGGGGCAACTATGGCTACACCTTC. This encodes CASSRGGNYGYTF.

This clone appeared a few times. V and J are TRBV28 and TRBJ2-7; 14 nucleotides align to TRBD2. V lost 5 bases, J lost 0 bases, and 6 bases stayed unmatched. The V gene's germline CDR1 is MDHEN and CDR2 SYDVKM. The CDR3 consists of 17 residues. CDR3 in amino acids: CASSVPGLAGASYEQYF. Written as DNA, the CDR3 is TGTGCCAGCAGTGTCCCGGGACTAGCGGGAGCCTCCTACGAGCAGTACTTC.

The chain recombines TRBV12-3 or TRBV12-4 with TRBJ2-7; D call uncertain. Trimming pared 6 bases from V and 2 bases from J, leaving 8 bases between. The CDR3 spans 12 residues. CDR3 DNA: TGTGCCAGCAGCCCTAACCCCTACGAGCAGTACTTC. Translated, it gives CASSPNPYEQYF.

The chain carries TRBV24-1 and TRBJ1-1; D not resolved. V lost 7 bases and J 0 bases, leaving 8 bases between the germline ends. Germline V lookup: CDR1 KGHDR, CDR2 SFDVKD. CDR3 length: 13 residues. The CDR3 DNA follows: TGTGCCACCAGAAGTCCGGTGAACACTGAAGCTTTCTTT. Protein sequence: CATRSPVNTEAFF.

This clone was recorded once. This chain links TRBV9 with TRBJ2-7; tentative D call: TRBD1 (6 bases). Germline V gives CDR1 SGDLS, CDR2 YYNGEE. The V end lost 3 bases, the J end lost 3 bases, and 16 bases lay between the germline ends. The CDR3 extends over 15 amino acids. The CDR3 loop reads CASSERDTRVYEQYF. Written as DNA, the CDR3 is TGTGCCAGCAGCGAGAGGGACACCAGGGTCTACGAGCAGTACTTC.

The rearrangement joins TRBV3-1 (or the pseudogene TRBV3-2) to TRBJ1-5; perhaps TRBD1 as D (5 bases). The CDR3 is made up of 17 amino acids. V lost 0 bases and J 2 bases, leaving 14 bases between the germline ends. Germline V gives CDR1 LGHDT, CDR2 YNNKEL (reference sequence). Here the CDR3 DNA reads TGTGCCAGCAGCCAAGAGATCTGGGGCAGGCGCAATCAGCCCCAGCATTTT. This translates into CASSQEIWGRRNQPQHF.

The chain recombines TRBV7-9 with TRBJ2-2; unclear D gene. The CDR3 totals 11 residues. Germline V gives CDR1 SEHNR, CDR2 FQNEAQ (reference sequence). Trimming cost V 4 bases and J 10 bases, with 7 bases left between them. The CDR3 DNA reads TGTGCCAGCAGCTCCCTAGAGGAGCTGTTTTTT. Encoded protein: CASSSLEELFF.

The chain recombines TRBV3-1 (or the pseudogene TRBV3-2) with TRBJ2-5; TRBD1 aligns across 11 bases. The CDR3 runs to 15 residues. The V segment lost 3 bases and the J segment 5 bases; nucleotides outside the gene matches: 5. In germline, CDR1 is LGHDT, CDR2 YNNKEL (reference sequence). The CDR3, as DNA: TGTGCCAGCAGCCAGGACAGGGGGCAGGGGGAGACCCAGTACTTC. This encodes CASSQDRGQGETQYF.

This sequence joins TRBV7-9 and TRBJ2-2, with 7 bases matching TRBD2. Germline lookup yields CDR1 SEHNR and CDR2 FQNEAQ (reference sequence). Losses at the gene ends were 4 bases for V and 0 bases for J; bases not matched to a gene: 14. CDR3 size: 19 residues. CDR3 bases: TGTGCCAGCAGCTCCCCTACCGGGGTAGCGGGCACGAACACCGGGGAGCTGTTTTTT. It specifies CASSSPTGVAGTNTGELFF.

This chain links TRBV5-1 with TRBJ2-3, with D possibly matching TRBD2 (6 bases). V was pared by 2 bases and J by 4 bases, with 17 bases between. This CDR3 is 16 amino acids long. The germline V gene encodes CDR1 SGHRS and CDR2 YFSETQ. The CDR3 spells CASSLEAAGGADTQYF. The CDR3 DNA reads TGCGCCAGCAGCTTAGAGGCGGCCGGGGGAGCAGATACGCAGTATTTT.

The chain employs TRBV2 and TRBJ1-5; D is unclear. Germline loops: CDR1 SNHLY, CDR2 FYNNEI. V was clipped by 2 bases and J by 0 bases, with 8 bases between them. The CDR3 loop spans 15 amino acids. CDR3 sequence reads: CASSESQYSNQPQHF. Written as DNA, the CDR3 is TGTGCCAGCAGTGAAAGTCAGTATAGCAATCAGCCCCAGCATTTT. The full variable domain, rest sourced from reference TRBV2 and TRBJ1-5, is EPEVTQTPSHQVTQMGQEVILRCVPISNHLYFYWYRQILGQKVEFLVSFYNNEISEKSEIFDDQFSVERPDGSNFTLKIRSTKLEDSAMYFCASSESQYSNQPQHFGDGTRLSIL.

In its sample, this clone was seen once. V and J are TRBV2 and TRBJ2-7; tentatively, D is TRBD1 (7 bases). The CDR3 loop spans 14 amino acids. Per the germline V gene, CDR1 is SNHLY and CDR2 is FYNNEI. V was pared by 5 bases and J by 3 bases, with 14 bases between. The CDR3 sequence: CASSPTRQGYEQYF. DNA for the CDR3: TGTGCCAGCAGTCCGACTAGACAGGGCTACGAGCAGTACTTC.

V and J are TRBV9 and TRBJ1-6, with D possibly being TRBD1 (6 bases). There are 15 residues in the CDR3. The V gene's germline CDR1 is SGDLS and CDR2 YYNGEE. Trimming took 0 bases from V and 6 from J, leaving 10 bases between them. CDR3 sequence reads: CASSVEGQINSPLHF. The DNA for the CDR3 is TGTGCCAGCAGCGTAGAAGGACAGATTAATTCACCCCTCCACTTT. The entire variable domain, with the rest obtained from reference TRBV9 and TRBJ1-6, is as follows: DSGVTQTPKHLITATGQRVTLRCSPRSGDLSVYWYQQSLDQGLQFLIQYYNGEERAKGNILERFSAQQFPDLHSELNLSSLELGDSALYFCASSVEGQINSPLHFGNGTRLTVT.

The chain has TRBV24-1 and TRBJ2-3, with 7 positions matching TRBD1. The CDR3 covers 16 residues. CDR1 is KGHDR, CDR2 SFDVKD, per germline. V lost 5 bases and J lost 4; bases outside the gene matches: 11. CDR3 amino acids: CATSGRQGSAADTQYF. In DNA form, the CDR3 reads TGTGCCACCAGTGGTAGACAGGGTAGCGCGGCAGATACGCAGTATTTT.

The chain links TRBV30 to TRBJ1-2; D gene unclear. Trimming stripped 8 bases from V and 3 bases from J, with 16 bases between. Germline CDR1 GTSNPN, CDR2 SVGIG (reference sequence). The CDR3 contains 13 residues. CDR3 loop: CALERVGDYGYTF. CDR3 nucleotide sequence: TGTGCCCTGGAAAGGGTGGGAGACTATGGCTACACCTTC. The variable domain in full, with the rest retrieved from reference TRBV30 and TRBJ1-2, is SQTIHQWPATLVQPVGSPLSLECTVEGTSNPNLYWYRQAAGRGLQLLFYSVGIGQISSEVPQNLSASRPQDRQFILSSKKLLLSDSGFYLCALERVGDYGYTFGSGTRLTVV.

This sequence joins TRBV30 and TRBJ1-1; 7 bases are a match to TRBD1. V lost 0 bases and J lost 10; bases outside the gene matches: 5. In germline, CDR1 is GTSNPN, CDR2 SVGIG (reference sequence). CDR3 size: 12 residues. The CDR3 region has the DNA TGTGCCTGGAGTGTATTGGGACAGTCAGCTTTCTTT. It yields the protein CAWSVLGQSAFF.

The V call is TRBV28, the J call TRBJ2-1; 7 nucleotides align to TRBD1. Germline values: CDR1 MDHEN, CDR2 SYDVKM. The J segment lost 4 bases and the V segment lost 4 bases, leaving 1 base of the junction unmatched. This CDR3 is built from 13 residues. The CDR3 DNA reads as TGTGCCAGCAGTTGGACAGGTTACAATGAGCAGTTCTTC. It is translated as CASSWTGYNEQFF.

The chain employs TRBV10-3 and TRBJ2-5; a weak D match, TRBD1 (6 bases). Germline lookup yields CDR1 ENHRY and CDR2 SYGVKD. Trimming cost V 4 bases and J 4 bases, with 16 bases left between them. CDR3 size: 15 residues. CDR3 coding DNA: TGTGCCATCAGTGGCAGGACAGATAGACGAGAGACCCAGTACTTC. It specifies CAISGRTDRRETQYF.

V and J are TRBV6-6 and TRBJ1-6, with D perhaps TRBD1 (6 bases). The CDR3 spans 12 residues. Between the trimmed V and J ends, which lost 5 bases and 16 bases, there was a span of 15 bases. The germline V gene has CDR1 MNHNY and CDR2 SVGAGI (reference sequence). This chain's CDR3 is CASSTTPGQLHF. CDR3 sequence (DNA): TGTGCCAGCAGTACAACTCCGGGACAACTCCACTTT.